The 10 T cell receptor beta chains reported below all come from one sample, sequenced in a study of blood T cells in healthy people across ages (dated by TCRdb to 2015 to 2017). Libraries were prepared through 5' RACE. The sample was run on an Illumina HiSeq 2500. A second roughly 7 to 11 cycle PCR used a sample-barcoded 5' primer and a J-beta primer mix. The public reads were quality trimmed at Q25 with fastp and then assembled into clones with MiXCR by TCRdb, keeping productive beta chains. For every CDR3 protein sequence, its rows merge into one entry that carries the most common genes and DNA. For this sample the table gives under 800,000 distinct CDR3 sequences, of which roughly 21% were detected only once. The ten largest account for more than 3% of the sample. The sample comprised blood. The receptors were gathered from an older man in good health.

The J gene is TRBJ1-1, the V gene TRBV12-3 or TRBV12-4; the D is unclear. This CDR3 is 13 amino acids long. V was clipped by 5 bases and J by 1 base, with 8 bases between them. The CDR3 region has the DNA TGTGCCAGCAGTCCGGGGTGGAACACTGAAGCTTTCTTT. Translation gives CASSPGWNTEAFF.

This clonotype came up a few times. One junction end disagrees with the germline gene, perhaps due to a read error. This chain uses TRBV20-1 with TRBJ2-1; possible D gene TRBD2, 5 bases. The germline gives CDR1 DFQATT, CDR2 SNEGSKA (reference sequence). There are 13 residues in the CDR3. CDR3 coding DNA: TGCGGTGCTAGCCCCTACAACTACAATGAGCAGTTCTTC. Translated, it gives CGASPYNYNEQFF.

The chain has TRBV7-9 and TRBJ2-5; D is uncertain. From germline, CDR1 is SEHNR and CDR2 FQNEAQ (reference sequence). This CDR3 has 12 amino acids. Trimming took off 3 bases at V and 5 bases at J, with 7 bases between the two ends. In nucleotides, the CDR3 is TGTGCCAGCAGCTTGAGGATGGAGACCCAGTACTTC. Protein sequence: CASSLRMETQYF. Full variable domain (outside the CDR3, taken from reference TRBV7-9 and TRBJ2-5): DTGVSQNPRHKITKRGQNVTFRCDPISEHNRLYWYRQTLGQGPEFLTYFQNEAQLEKSRLLSDRFSAERPKGSFSTLEIQRTEQGDSAMYLCASSLRMETQYFGPGTRLLVL.

This clonotype was counted a few times. The rearrangement uses TRBV20-1 and TRBJ2-1, with 8 bases aligning to TRBD2. The germline gives CDR1 DFQATT, CDR2 SNEGSKA (reference sequence). CDR3 size: 14 residues. CDR3 sequence: CSATRGRINNEQFF. CDR3 bases: TGCAGCGCCACGCGCGGGAGGATCAACAATGAGCAGTTCTTC.

The V and J genes are TRBV11-1 and TRBJ2-1, with 10 bases identical to TRBD2. The trim removed 1 base at V and 2 bases at J, leaving 14 bases unmatched. CDR1 is SGHAT, CDR2 FQDESV, per germline (reference sequence). CDR3 length: 20 residues. CDR3 DNA sequence: TGTGCCAGCAGCTTAGTGGGAACAGGGGAAGCGGGAGGGGCCTACAATGAGCAGTTCTTC. Translation: CASSLVGTGEAGGAYNEQFF.

Worth noting for this clonotype: A much larger clone lies one base from this, so it may be a read error. The V gene is TRBV29-1, the J gene TRBJ2-5, with 8 bases lining up with TRBD1. The CDR3 loop spans 12 amino acids. Germline CDR1 and CDR2: SQVTM and ANQGSEA. The CDR3 reads CSVQGAKETQCF. The CDR3 nucleotides are TGCAGCGTGCAGGGGGCCAAAGAGACCCAGTGCTTC.

J is TRBJ1-1 and V is TRBV27; D is perhaps TRBD1 (6 bases). The CDR3 has 15 residues. V was cut by 1 base and J by 2 bases, with 11 bases left in between. Germline V gives CDR1 MNHEY, CDR2 SMNVEV (reference sequence). CDR3 protein: CASSLYLGANTEAFF. CDR3 nucleotides: TGTGCCAGCAGTTTATATCTGGGGGCAAACACTGAAGCTTTCTTT.

The CDR3 nucleotides are TGCGCCAGCAGCTTGCTAGCGGGAGGACCCGGGGAGCTGTTTTTT. Amino acids: CASSLLAGGPGELFF. The chain employs TRBV5-1 and TRBJ2-2; the match to TRBD2 covers 11 bases. The V and J ends lost 1 base and 6 bases, in that order; junction bases with no gene match: 2. CDR3 length equals 15 residues. Germline values: CDR1 SGHRS, CDR2 YFSETQ.

This clonotype was detected a few times. The V call is TRBV18, the J call TRBJ2-3, with D maybe TRBD1 (6 bases). This CDR3 has 16 amino acids. Germline V gives CDR1 KGHSH, CDR2 LQKENI. Deletions cut 3 bases from V and 2 bases from J, with 15 bases between. As DNA, the CDR3 is TGTGCCAGCTCACCTTCCAGGACAGCTCTCACAGATACGCAGTATTTT. Translation gives CASSPSRTALTDTQYF.

The gene calls are TRBV12-3 or TRBV12-4 and TRBJ2-7, with 14 bases aligning to TRBD2. CDR3 length: 16 residues. The ends lost 8 bases at V and 1 base at J; junction bases unmatched: 7. The CDR3 DNA follows: TGTGCCAGCTCCCCGGGACTAGCGGGAGCATCCTACGAGCAGTACTTC. Protein: CASSPGLAGASYEQYF.